The 9 T cell receptor beta chains below all came from one sample that was sequenced in a study of T cells after yellow fever vaccination. TCRdb re-analysed the 5' RACE reads in MiXCR, keeping a single row per CDR3 protein. This sample has some 150,000 distinct CDR3 sequences, with about a tenth found just once. Specimen: CD8+ T cells sorted from PBMCs, collected 45 days after the yellow fever booster vaccination. These receptors were obtained from a man aged 18-30 years who received the YFV17D yellow fever vaccine.

V usage is TRBV4-2 and J usage is TRBJ2-7; D is uncertain. There are 15 residues in the CDR3. Germline V gene sequence: CDR1 LGHNA, CDR2 YNFKEQ. The V end was cut by 3 bases, the J end by 3 bases, with 15 bases between. Here the CDR3 reads CASSHSYDEVYEQYF. The DNA for the CDR3 is TGTGCCAGCAGCCACTCCTACGACGAAGTCTACGAGCAGTACTTC.

This clonotype was seen only once. The chain joins TRBV2 to TRBJ2-1; 8 positions agree with TRBD1. The germline V gene encodes CDR1 SNHLY and CDR2 FYNNEI. The CDR3 consists of 16 residues. The junction had 14 bases not matched to a gene; V was cut back by 6 bases and J by 7 bases. The CDR3 reads CASSDKARGRRNEQFF. The CDR3 DNA is TGTGCCAGCAGCGATAAGGCCAGGGGGCGACGGAATGAGCAGTTCTTC.

J is TRBJ1-1 and V is TRBV18, with 7 bases aligning to TRBD1. Germline-derived CDR1 and CDR2 are KGHSH and LQKENI. V gave up 3 bases and J gave up 5 bases; unmatched junction bases: 9. This CDR3 contains 15 residues. DNA for the CDR3: TGTGCCAGCTCACCTCCGCAGGGGGTAGGAACTGAAGCTTTCTTT. Protein: CASSPPQGVGTEAFF.

By sample fraction, this clonotype is medium-sized (0.01 to 0.1%). The rearrangement links TRBV6-4 to TRBJ2-3; 9 bases map to TRBD1. This CDR3 is built from 14 residues. Germline V gene lookup returns CDR1 MRHNA and CDR2 SNTAGT. Trimming removed 4 bases from V and 1 base from J; junction bases left unmatched: 0. In DNA form, the CDR3 reads TGTGCCAGCAGTGGGACAGGGGGCACAGATACGCAGTATTTT. Encoded protein: CASSGTGGTDTQYF.

CDR3 residues: CSVEGSGGYEQYF. DNA of the CDR3: TGCAGCGTTGAAGGAAGTGGGGGTTACGAGCAGTACTTC. The J gene is TRBJ2-7, the V gene TRBV29-1; D may match TRBD1 or TRBD2 (5 bases each). Germline CDR1 SQVTM, CDR2 ANQGSEA. V dropped 1 base and J dropped 4 bases, with 11 bases sitting between them. There are 13 residues in the CDR3.

The chain employs TRBV6-2 or TRBV6-3 and TRBJ2-1; D may be TRBD1 (6 bases). V was trimmed by 10 bases and J by 0 bases, leaving 13 bases between them. This CDR3 is built from 14 residues. In germline, CDR1 is MNHEY, CDR2 SVGEGT. CDR3 loop: CAISQGYSYNEQFF. CDR3 nucleotides: TGTGCCATCTCACAGGGATACTCCTACAATGAGCAGTTCTTC.

This clonotype has ten or more counts. The chain recombines TRBV5-1 with TRBJ2-7; no clear D gene. CDR1 is SGHRS, CDR2 YFSETQ, per germline. The CDR3 has 11 amino acids. V gave up 1 base and J gave up 5 bases, with 4 bases separating them. CDR3 sequence reads: CASSLNHEQYF. As DNA, the CDR3 is TGCGCCAGCAGCTTGAACCACGAGCAGTACTTC. Full variable domain (missing parts from reference TRBV5-1 and TRBJ2-7): KAGVTQTPRYLIKTRGQQVTLSCSPISGHRSVSWYQQTPGQGLQFLFEYFSETQRNKGNFPGRFSGRQFSNSRSEMNVSTLELGDSALYLCASSLNHEQYFGPGTRLTVT.

J is TRBJ2-7 and V is TRBV27; D is uncertain. The CDR3 length is 15 residues. CDR1 and CDR2 from the germline V gene are MNHEY and SMNVEV (reference sequence). V lost 5 bases to trimming and J lost 1 base, with 15 bases between them. The CDR3 DNA is TGTGCCAGCAGTATGACGCAAAGCCAATCCTACGAGCAGTACTTC. It translates to CASSMTQSQSYEQYF.

CDR3 protein: CASSLDTLGTEAFF. The CDR3 DNA sequence: TGTGCCAGCAGTCTCGACACCTTAGGAACGGAAGCTTTCTTT. The chain recombines TRBV28 with TRBJ1-1; no firm D call. This CDR3 is 14 amino acids long. Per germline, CDR1 MDHEN and CDR2 SYDVKM. V was pared by 5 bases and J by 8 bases, with 18 bases between. Variable domain in full (rest from reference TRBV28 and TRBJ1-1): DVKVTQSSRYLVKRTGEKVFLECVQDMDHENMFWYRQDPGLGLRLIYFSYDVKMKEKGDIPEGYSVSREKKERFSLILESASTNQTSMYLCASSLDTLGTEAFFGQGTRLTVV.